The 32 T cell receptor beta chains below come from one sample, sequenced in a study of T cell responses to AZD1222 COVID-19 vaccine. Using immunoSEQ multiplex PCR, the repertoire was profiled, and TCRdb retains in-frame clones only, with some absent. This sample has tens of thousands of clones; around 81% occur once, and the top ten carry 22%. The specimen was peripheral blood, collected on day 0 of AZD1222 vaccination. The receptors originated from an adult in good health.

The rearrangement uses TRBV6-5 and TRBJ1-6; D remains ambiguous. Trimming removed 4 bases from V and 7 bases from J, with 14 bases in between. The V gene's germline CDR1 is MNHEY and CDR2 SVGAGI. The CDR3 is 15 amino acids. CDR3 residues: CASSSIRSGNSPLHF. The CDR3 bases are TGTGCCAGCAGTTCCATCAGGAGCGGAAATTCACCCCTCCACTTT.

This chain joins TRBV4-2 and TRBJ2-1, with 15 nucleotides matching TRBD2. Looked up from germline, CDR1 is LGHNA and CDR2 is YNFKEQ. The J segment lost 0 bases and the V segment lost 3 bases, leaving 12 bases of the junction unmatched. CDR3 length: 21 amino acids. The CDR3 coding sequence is TGTGCCAGCAGCCAGACGCCCGGGACTAGCGGGGGGTCCGGCTCCTACAATGAGCAGTTCTTC. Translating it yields CASSQTPGTSGGSGSYNEQFF.

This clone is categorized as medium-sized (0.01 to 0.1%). Here the CDR3 DNA reads TGTGCCAGCAGCTTGGCTGAGGGGGCCTACGAGCAGTACTTC. Its translation is CASSLAEGAYEQYF. The rearrangement links TRBV5-4 to TRBJ2-7, with D perhaps matching TRBD1 (6 bases). The V gene lost 0 bases and the J gene lost 2 bases, with 9 bases spanning the gap. Germline CDR1 is SGHNT and CDR2 is YYREEE (reference sequence). This CDR3 comprises 14 residues.

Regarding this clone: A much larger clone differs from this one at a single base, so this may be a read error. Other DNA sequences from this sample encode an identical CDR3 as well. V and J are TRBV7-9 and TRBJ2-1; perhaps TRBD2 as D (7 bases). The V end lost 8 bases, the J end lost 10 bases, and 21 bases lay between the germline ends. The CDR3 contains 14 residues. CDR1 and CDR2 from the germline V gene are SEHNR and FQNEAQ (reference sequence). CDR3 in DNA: TGTGCCAGCCGCGGGGCGGGCGGGGGCAAGGAGCAGTTCTTC. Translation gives CASRGAGGGKEQFF.

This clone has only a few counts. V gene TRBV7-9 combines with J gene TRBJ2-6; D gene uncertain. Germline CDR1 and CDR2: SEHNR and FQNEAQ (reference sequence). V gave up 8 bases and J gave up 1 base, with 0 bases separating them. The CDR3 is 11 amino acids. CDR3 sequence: CASSGANVLTF. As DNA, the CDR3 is TGTGCCAGCTCTGGGGCCAACGTCCTGACTTTC.

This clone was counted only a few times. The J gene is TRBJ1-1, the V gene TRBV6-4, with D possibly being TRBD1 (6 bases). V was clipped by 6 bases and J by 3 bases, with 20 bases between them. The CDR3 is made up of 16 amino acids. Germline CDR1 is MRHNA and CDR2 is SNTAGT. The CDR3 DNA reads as TGTGCCAGCAGACCATTGGGGACAACGAGGGACACTGAAGCTTTCTTT. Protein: CASRPLGTTRDTEAFF.

The CDR3 spells CATSPGQGAAGEKLFF. CDR3 nucleotides: TGTGCCACCAGTCCGGGACAGGGGGCCGCGGGTGAAAAACTGTTTTTT. The chain carries TRBV24-1 and TRBJ1-4; 12 bases are shared with TRBD1. V was pared by 6 bases and J by 7 bases, with 8 bases of the junction left unmatched. This CDR3 spans 16 amino acids. Germline-derived CDR1 and CDR2 are KGHDR and SFDVKD.

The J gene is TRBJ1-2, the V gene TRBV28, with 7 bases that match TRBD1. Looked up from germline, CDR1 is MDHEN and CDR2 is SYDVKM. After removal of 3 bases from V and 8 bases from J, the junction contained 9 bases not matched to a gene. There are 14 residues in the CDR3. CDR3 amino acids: CASSFQGGAFGYTF. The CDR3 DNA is TGTGCCAGCAGTTTCCAGGGGGGCGCCTTCGGCTACACCTTC.

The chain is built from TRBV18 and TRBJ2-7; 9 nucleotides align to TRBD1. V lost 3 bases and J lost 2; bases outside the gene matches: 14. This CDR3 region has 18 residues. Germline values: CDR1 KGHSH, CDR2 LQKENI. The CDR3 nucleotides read TGTGCCAGCTCACCCCTACAGGGGGCAGAGCTCCGGGCCTACGAGCAGTACTTC. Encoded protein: CASSPLQGAELRAYEQYF. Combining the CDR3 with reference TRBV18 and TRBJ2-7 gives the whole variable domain NAGVMQNPRHLVRRRGQEARLRCSPMKGHSHVYWYRQLPEEGLKFMVYLQKENIIDESGMPKERFSAEFPKEGPSILRIQQVVRGDSAAYFCASSPLQGAELRAYEQYFGPGTRLTVT.

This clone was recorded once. The DNA for the CDR3 is TGTGCCAGCAGTCCCCATCGGATCTTGAACACTGAAGCTTTCTTT. It translates to CASSPHRILNTEAFF. The rearrangement joins TRBV28 to TRBJ1-1; D ambiguous. This CDR3 comprises 15 residues. Trimming left V 5 bases short and J 0 bases short, with 13 bases between. Per germline, CDR1 MDHEN and CDR2 SYDVKM.

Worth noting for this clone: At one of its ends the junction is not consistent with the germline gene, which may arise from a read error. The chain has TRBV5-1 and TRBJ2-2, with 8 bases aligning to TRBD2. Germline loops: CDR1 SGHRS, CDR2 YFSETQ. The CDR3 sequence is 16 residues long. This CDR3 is CARSLGPGGLTGELFF. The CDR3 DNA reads TGCGCCCGCAGCTTGGGGCCGGGGGGGCTTACCGGGGAGCTGTTTTTT.

The CDR3 is CATQFTAFQNTQYF. For the CDR3, the DNA is TGTGCCACTCAGTTTACAGCTTTTCAGAATACGCAGTATTTT. The genes are TRBV27 and TRBJ2-3; D unclear. The CDR3 runs to 14 residues. Germline assignment: CDR1 MNHEY and CDR2 SMNVEV (reference sequence). V lost 10 bases to trimming and J lost 7 bases, with 21 bases between them.

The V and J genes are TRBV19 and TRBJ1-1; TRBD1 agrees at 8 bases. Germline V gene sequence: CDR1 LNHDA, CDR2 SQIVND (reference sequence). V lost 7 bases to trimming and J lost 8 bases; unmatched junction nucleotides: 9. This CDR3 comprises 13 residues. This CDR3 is CASTPGGSQEAFF. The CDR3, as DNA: TGTGCCAGTACCCCAGGGGGCTCGCAAGAAGCTTTCTTT.

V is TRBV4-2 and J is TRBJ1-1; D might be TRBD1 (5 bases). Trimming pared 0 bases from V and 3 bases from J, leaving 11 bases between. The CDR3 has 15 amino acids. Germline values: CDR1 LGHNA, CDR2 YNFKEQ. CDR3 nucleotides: TGTGCCAGCAGCCAAGAAACGGGGCATTACACTGAAGCTTTCTTT. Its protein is CASSQETGHYTEAFF.

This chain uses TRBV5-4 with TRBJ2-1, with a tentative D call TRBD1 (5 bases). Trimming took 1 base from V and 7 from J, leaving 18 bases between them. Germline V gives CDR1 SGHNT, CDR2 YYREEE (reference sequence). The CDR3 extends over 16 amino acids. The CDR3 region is CASSLLGRAGWNEQFF. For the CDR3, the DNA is TGTGCCAGCAGCTTGCTGGGCAGGGCTGGGTGGAATGAGCAGTTCTTC.

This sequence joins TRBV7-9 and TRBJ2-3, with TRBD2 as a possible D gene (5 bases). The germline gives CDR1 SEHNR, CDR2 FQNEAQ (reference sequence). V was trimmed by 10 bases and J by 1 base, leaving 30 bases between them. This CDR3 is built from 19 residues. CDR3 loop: CATHGLWDLFHGGTDTQYF. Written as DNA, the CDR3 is TGTGCCACCCATGGACTCTGGGATCTGTTCCATGGAGGCACAGATACGCAGTATTTT.

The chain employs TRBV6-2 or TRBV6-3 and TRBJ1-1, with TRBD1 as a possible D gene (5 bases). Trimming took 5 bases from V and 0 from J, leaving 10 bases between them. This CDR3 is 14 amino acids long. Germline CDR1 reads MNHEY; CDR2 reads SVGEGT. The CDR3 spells CASSQTGMNTEAFF. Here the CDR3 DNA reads TGTGCCAGCAGTCAAACAGGAATGAACACTGAAGCTTTCTTT.

As DNA, the CDR3 is TGTGCCTTTTCCGGTGGGAGACAAAACGAGCAGTACTTC. Translated: CAFSGGRQNEQYF. This chain links TRBV30 with TRBJ2-7, with a tentative D call TRBD2 (5 bases). The CDR3 spans 13 residues. With 7 bases removed from V and 5 bases from J, the gap between germline ends came to 18 bases. Germline V gives CDR1 GTSNPN, CDR2 SVGIG (reference sequence).

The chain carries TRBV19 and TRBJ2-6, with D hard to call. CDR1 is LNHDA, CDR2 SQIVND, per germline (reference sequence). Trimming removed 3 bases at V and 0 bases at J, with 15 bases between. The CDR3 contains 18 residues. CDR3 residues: CASSMRGQSFSGANVLTF. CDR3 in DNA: TGTGCCAGTAGTATGAGAGGCCAGTCATTCTCTGGGGCCAACGTCCTGACTTTC.

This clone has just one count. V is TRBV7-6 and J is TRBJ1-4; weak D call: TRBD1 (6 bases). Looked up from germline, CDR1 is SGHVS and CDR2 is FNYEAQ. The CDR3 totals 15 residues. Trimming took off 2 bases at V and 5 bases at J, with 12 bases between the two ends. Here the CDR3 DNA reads TGTGCCAGCAGCTTATCAAGAGGACAGAATGAAAAACTGTTTTTT. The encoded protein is CASSLSRGQNEKLFF.

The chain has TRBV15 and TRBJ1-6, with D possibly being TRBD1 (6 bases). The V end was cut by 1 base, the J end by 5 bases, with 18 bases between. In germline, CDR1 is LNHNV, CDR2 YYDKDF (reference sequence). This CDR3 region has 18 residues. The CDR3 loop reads CATSRGRSAGQNNSPLHF. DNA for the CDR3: TGTGCCACCAGCAGAGGGCGAAGTGCTGGACAGAATAATTCACCCCTCCACTTT.

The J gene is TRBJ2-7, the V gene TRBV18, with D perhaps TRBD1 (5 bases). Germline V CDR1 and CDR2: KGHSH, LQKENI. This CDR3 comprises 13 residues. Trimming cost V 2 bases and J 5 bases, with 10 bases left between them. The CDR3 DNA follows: TGTGCCAGCTCACCAGGGGCTTTGCACGAGCAGTACTTC. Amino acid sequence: CASSPGALHEQYF.

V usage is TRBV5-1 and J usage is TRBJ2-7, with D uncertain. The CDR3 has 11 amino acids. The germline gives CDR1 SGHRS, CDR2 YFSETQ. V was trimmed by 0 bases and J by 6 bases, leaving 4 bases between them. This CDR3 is CASSLAGEQYF. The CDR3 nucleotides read TGCGCCAGCAGCTTGGCCGGCGAGCAGTACTTC.

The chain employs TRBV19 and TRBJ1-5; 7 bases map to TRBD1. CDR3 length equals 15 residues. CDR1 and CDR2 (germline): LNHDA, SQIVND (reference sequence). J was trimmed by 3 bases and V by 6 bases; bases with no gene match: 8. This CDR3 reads CASRPTGTDNQPQHF. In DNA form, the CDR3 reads TGTGCCAGTAGACCGACCGGGACAGACAATCAGCCCCAGCATTTT.

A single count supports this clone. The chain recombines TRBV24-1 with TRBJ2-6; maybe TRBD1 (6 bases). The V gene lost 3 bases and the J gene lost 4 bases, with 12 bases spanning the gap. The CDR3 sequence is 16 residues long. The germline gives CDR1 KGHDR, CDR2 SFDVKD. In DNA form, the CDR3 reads TGTGCCACCAGTGATAAAACAGGGAAGGGGGCCAACGTCCTGACTTTC. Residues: CATSDKTGKGANVLTF.

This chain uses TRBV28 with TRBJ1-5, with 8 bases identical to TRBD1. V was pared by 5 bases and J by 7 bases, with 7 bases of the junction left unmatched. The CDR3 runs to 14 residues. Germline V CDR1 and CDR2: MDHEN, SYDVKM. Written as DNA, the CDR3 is TGTGCCAGCAGTGACCAGGGGGCGGGACAGCCCCAGCATTTT. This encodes CASSDQGAGQPQHF.

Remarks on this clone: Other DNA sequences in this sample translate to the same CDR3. Here the CDR3 DNA reads TGTGCCAGCTCACCAGGAGGTAGCAATCAGCCCCAGCATTTT. Translating it yields CASSPGGSNQPQHF. V gene TRBV18 combines with J gene TRBJ1-5; D is ambiguous. The V gene's germline CDR1 is KGHSH and CDR2 LQKENI. Trimming took off 2 bases at V and 0 bases at J, with 5 bases between the two ends. The CDR3 runs 14 residues.

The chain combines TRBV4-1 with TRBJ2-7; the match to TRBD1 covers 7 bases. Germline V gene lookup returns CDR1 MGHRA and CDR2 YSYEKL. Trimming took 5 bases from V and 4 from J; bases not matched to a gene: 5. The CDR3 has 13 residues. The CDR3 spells CASSETGSYEQYF. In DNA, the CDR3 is TGCGCCAGCAGCGAGACAGGGTCTTACGAGCAGTACTTC.

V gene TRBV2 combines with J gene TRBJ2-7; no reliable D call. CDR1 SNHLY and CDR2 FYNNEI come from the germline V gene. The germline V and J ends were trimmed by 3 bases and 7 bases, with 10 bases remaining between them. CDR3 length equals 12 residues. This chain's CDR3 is CASSDRVREQYF. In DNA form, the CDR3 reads TGTGCCAGCAGTGACCGGGTGCGGGAGCAGTACTTC.

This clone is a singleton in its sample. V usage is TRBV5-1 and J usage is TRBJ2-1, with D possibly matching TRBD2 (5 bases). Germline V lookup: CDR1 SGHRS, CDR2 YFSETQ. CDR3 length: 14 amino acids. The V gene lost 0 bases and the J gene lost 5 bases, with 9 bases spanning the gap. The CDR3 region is CASSLGPGNNEQFF. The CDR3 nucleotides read TGCGCCAGCAGCTTGGGCCCCGGGAACAATGAGCAGTTCTTC.

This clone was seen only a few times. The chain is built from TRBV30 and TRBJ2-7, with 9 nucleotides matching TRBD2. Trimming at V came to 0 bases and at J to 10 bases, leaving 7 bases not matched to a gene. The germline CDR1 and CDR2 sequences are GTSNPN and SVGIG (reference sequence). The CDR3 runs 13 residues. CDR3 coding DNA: TGTGCCTGGAGTGTACGGCGGGAGGGCCCCCAGTACTTC. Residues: CAWSVRREGPQYF.

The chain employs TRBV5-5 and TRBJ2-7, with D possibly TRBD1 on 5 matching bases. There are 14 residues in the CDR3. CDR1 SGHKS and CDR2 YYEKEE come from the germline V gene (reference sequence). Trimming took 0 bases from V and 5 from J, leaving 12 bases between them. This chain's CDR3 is CASSLDWGSHEQYF. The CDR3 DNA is TGTGCCAGCAGCTTGGATTGGGGCAGCCACGAGCAGTACTTC.